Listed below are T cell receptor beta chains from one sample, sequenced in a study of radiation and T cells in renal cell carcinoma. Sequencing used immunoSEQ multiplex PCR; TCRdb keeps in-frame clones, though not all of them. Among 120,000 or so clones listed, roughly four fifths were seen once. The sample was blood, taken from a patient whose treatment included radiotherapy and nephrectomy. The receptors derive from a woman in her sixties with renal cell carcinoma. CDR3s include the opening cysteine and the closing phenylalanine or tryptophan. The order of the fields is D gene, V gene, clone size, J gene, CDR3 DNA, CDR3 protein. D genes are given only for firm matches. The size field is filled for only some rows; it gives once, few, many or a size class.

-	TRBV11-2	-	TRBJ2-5	TGTGCCAGCAGCTTAGGCAGGGTAGAGACCCAGTACTTC	CASSLGRVETQYF
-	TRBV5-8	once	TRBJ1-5	TGTGCCAGCAGCTTGGATGGACTTAGCAATCAGCCCCAGCATTTT	CASSLDGLSNQPQHF
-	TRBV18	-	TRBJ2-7	TGTGCCAGCTCACCAACTCCGGGGAACGAGCAGTACTTC	CASSPTPGNEQYF
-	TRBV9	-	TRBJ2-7	TGTGCCAGCAGCGTAGGTGGAGGGTTCATCGAGCAGTACTTC	CASSVGGGFIEQYF
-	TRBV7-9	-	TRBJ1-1	TGTGCCAGCAGCTTGAAACGGGACACTGAAGCTTTCTTT	CASSLKRDTEAFF
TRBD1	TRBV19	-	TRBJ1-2	TGTGCCAGTAGTATAGGTGACAGGGGGCGCCCGACAAACTATGGCTACACCTTC	CASSIGDRGRPTNYGYTF
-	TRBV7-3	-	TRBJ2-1	TGTGCCAGCAGCTTAAGCAGGGAAGGTGAGCAGTTCTTC	CASSLSREGEQFF
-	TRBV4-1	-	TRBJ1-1	TGCGCCAGCAGCCAAGTTCTAGGATCACCGGGCACTGAAACTTTCTTT	CASSQVLGSPGTETFF
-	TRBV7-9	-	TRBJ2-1	TGTGCCAGCAGCTTAGGACTAGTGGGGGAGCAGTTCTTC	CASSLGLVGEQFF
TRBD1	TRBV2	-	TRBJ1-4	TGTGCCAGCAGTAGGGACAGGGGGCGAGGGACTAATGAAAAACTGTTTTTT	CASSRDRGRGTNEKLFF
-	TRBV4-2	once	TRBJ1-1	TGTGCCAGCAGCTTGTTATCGTCCCCGAACACTGAAGCTTTCTTT	CASSLLSSPNTEAFF
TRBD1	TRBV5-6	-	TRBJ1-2	TGTGCCAGCAGAGCGGACAGGGGATCAAGGGACTATGGCTACACCTTC	CASRADRGSRDYGYTF
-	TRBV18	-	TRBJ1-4	TGTGCCAGCTCACCGCAGGGAGATACCCGTGAAAAACTGTTTTTT	CASSPQGDTREKLFF
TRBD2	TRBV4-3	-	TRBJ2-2	TGCGCCAGCAGCCAAGATCCAGCGGGAGGGCAATATGCCGGGGAGCTGTTTTTT	CASSQDPAGGQYAGELFF
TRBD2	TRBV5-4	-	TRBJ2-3	TGTGCCAGCAGCTTGAGCGGTTGGAGGGGAGGGCTCACAGATACGCAGTATTTT	CASSLSGWRGGLTDTQYF
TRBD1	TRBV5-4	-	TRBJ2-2	TGTGCCAGCAGGGGGGGACAGGGAAAGAACACCGGGGAGCTGTTTTTT	CASRGGQGKNTGELFF
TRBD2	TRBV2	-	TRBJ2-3	TGTGCCAGCAGGGAGCGGGGGGGCCAGGATACGCAGTATTTT	CASRERGGQDTQYF
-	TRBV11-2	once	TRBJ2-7	TGTGCCAGCAGCCGAACATCTAGCGAGCAGTACTTC	CASSRTSSEQYF
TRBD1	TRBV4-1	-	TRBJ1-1	TGCGCCAGCAGACAAGGCGGGGGGACAGGGAGGAACACTGAAGCTTTCTTT	CASRQGGGTGRNTEAFF
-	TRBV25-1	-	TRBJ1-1	TGTGCCAGCAGCCTCCGGACGCCGAACACTGAAGCTTTCTTT	CASSLRTPNTEAFF
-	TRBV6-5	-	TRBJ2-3	TGTGCCAGCGGGTGGGAGCAGGGGAGGGCAGATACGCAGTATTTT	CASGWEQGRADTQYF
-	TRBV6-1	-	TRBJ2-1	TGTGCCAGCAGTGAAGCGGGGCAGAATCTTGGTGAGCAGTTCTTC	CASSEAGQNLGEQFF
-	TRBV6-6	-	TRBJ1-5	TGTGCCAGCAACCTAAACTGGCAGACCAATCAGCCCCAGCATTTT	CASNLNWQTNQPQHF
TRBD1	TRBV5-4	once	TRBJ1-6	TGTGCCAGCAGCTTGGATCAGGGGGCGAGTTCACCCCTCCACTTT	CASSLDQGASSPLHF
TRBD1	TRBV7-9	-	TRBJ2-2	TGTGCCAGCAGCTTCCCGGGACAGGGTACAAACACCGGGGAGCTGTTTTTT	CASSFPGQGTNTGELFF
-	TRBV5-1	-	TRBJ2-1	TGCGCCAGCAGCTCGGTCGGACAGTACAATGAGCAGTTCTTC	CASSSVGQYNEQFF
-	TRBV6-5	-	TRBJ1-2	TGTGCCAGCAGTTACTTAGGGCAGTCCTATGGCTACACCTTC	CASSYLGQSYGYTF
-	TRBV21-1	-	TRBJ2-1	TGTGCCAGCAGCTTCAATGAGCAGTTCTTC	CASSFNEQFF
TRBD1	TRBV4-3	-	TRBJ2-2	TGCGCCAGCAGCTACGGACAGGGGACGAACACCGGGGAGCTGTTTTTT	CASSYGQGTNTGELFF
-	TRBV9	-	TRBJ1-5	TGTGCCAGCAGCGTGGGGGGGCAGGGGTCCCAGCCCCAGCATTTT	CASSVGGQGSQPQHF
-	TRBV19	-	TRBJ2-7	TGTGCCAGTAGTATGGGGTGGGACCTGAGCTCCTACGAGCAGTACTTC	CASSMGWDLSSYEQYF
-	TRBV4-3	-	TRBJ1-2	TGCGCCAGCAGCCCAACTCGGGATTATGGCTACACCTTC	CASSPTRDYGYTF
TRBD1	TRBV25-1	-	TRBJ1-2	TGTGCCAGCAGTGAACCGGGGACAGGGGGCAAAAACTATGGCTACACCTTC	CASSEPGTGGKNYGYTF
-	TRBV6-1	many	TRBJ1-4	TGTGCCAGCTATGCCAATGAAAAACTGTTTTTT	CASYANEKLFF
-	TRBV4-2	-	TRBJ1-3	TGTGCCAGCAGCCGGGATCCTGGAAACACCATATATTTT	CASSRDPGNTIYF
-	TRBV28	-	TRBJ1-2	TGTGCCAGCAGTGAGGACATCGTTTATGGCTACACCTTC	CASSEDIVYGYTF
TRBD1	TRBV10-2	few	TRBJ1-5	TGCGCCAGCAGTTCAGGACAGGGTAGCAATCAGCCCCAGCATTTT	CASSSGQGSNQPQHF
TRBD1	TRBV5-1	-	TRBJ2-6	TGCGCCAGCGGACCCGGGACAGCCCTCTCTGGGGCCAACGTCCTGACTTTC	CASGPGTALSGANVLTF
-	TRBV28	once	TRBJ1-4	TGTGCCAGCAGTAGGATCGGGGGGGCTGGTGAAAAACTGTTTTTT	CASSRIGGAGEKLFF
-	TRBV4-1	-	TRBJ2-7	TGCGCCAGCAGCCATAGGGACTCTAGTTCCTACGAGCAGTACTTC	CASSHRDSSSYEQYF
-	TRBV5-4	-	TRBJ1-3	TGTGCCAGCAGCTTGGGCCTCAACACCATATATTTT	CASSLGLNTIYF